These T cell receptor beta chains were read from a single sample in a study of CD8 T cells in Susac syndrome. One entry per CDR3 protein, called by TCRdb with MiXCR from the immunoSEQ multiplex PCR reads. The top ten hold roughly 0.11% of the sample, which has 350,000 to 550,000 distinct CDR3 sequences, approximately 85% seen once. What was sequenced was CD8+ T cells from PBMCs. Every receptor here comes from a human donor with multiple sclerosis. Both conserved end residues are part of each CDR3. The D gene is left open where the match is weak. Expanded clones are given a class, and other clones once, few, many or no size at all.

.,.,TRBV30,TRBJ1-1,TGTGCCTGGAGTGAGGATATTACTGAAGCTTTCTTT,CAWSEDITEAFF
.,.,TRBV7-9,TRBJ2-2,TGTGCCAGCAGCTTCCCGGGAGAGGGGACCGGGGAGCTGTTTTTT,CASSFPGEGTGELFF
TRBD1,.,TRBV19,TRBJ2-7,TGTGCCAGTAGTCCCCGCTCGGGACAGGGGATCTACGAGCAGTACTTC,CASSPRSGQGIYEQYF
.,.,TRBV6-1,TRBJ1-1,TGTGCCAGCAGCCCGTGGGAGAACACTGAAGCTTTCTTT,CASSPWENTEAFF
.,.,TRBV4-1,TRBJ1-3,TGCGCCAGCAGCCAAGTAGGGGGCTCTGGAAACACCATATATTTT,CASSQVGGSGNTIYF
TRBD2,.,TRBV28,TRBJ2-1,TGTGCCAGCAGAGTAGCGGGAGGCAATGAGCAGTTCTTC,CASRVAGGNEQFF
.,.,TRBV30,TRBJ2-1,TGTGCCTGGGGGGTCGGTACTGAGCAGTTCTTC,CAWGVGTEQFF
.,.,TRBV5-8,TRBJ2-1,TGTGCCAGCAGATTGGACCCCTTGGTCAAGTTCTTC,CASRLDPLVKFF
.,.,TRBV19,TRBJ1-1,TGTGCCAGCCGACAGGCCGGGGTAACTGAAGCTTTCTTT,CASRQAGVTEAFF
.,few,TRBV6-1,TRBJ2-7,TGTGCCAGCAGTGAAAGGGCTTACTACGAGCAGTACTTC,CASSERAYYEQYF
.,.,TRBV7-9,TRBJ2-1,TGTGCCAGCATCTCAAGCACCAATGAGCAGTTCTTC,CASISSTNEQFF
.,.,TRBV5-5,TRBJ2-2,TGTGCCAGCAGCCCTGAGTTTGGGCCGAACACCGGGGAGCTGTTTTTT,CASSPEFGPNTGELFF
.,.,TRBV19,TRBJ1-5,TGTGCCAGTAGTATAGGTTCTGGTCAGCCCCAGCATTTT,CASSIGSGQPQHF
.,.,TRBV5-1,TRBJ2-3,TGCGCCAGCAGCTTGGCCATCAGCGGTGCTAGCACAGATACGCAGTATTTT,CASSLAISGASTDTQYF
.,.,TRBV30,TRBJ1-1,TGTGCCTGGAGTGTCATGGGGAACACTGAAGCTTTCTTT,CAWSVMGNTEAFF
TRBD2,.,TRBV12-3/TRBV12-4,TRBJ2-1,TGTGCCAGCAGCCCGGGACTAGCGGGAGGAGTTTCCTACAATGAGCAGTTCTTC,CASSPGLAGGVSYNEQFF